The rows below give T cell receptor beta chains drawn from one sample of a study of T cell responses to AZD1222 COVID-19 vaccine. Generated by immunoSEQ multiplex PCR, the TCRdb table keeps only in-frame clones and is missing some. The sample holds some 150,000 clones; about 88% are singletons and the top ten take approximately 1.6%. Sequencing used peripheral blood, obtained on day 0 of AZD1222 vaccination. The receptor set was obtained from an adult in good health. The CDR3 runs from the conserved cysteine through the conserved F or W. The order of the fields is J gene, V gene, CDR3 protein.

j_call: TRBJ1-2
v_call: TRBV29-1
cdr3_aa: CSVESGAGGYTF

j_call: TRBJ1-1
v_call: TRBV7-9
cdr3_aa: CASSLMQGAEAFF

j_call: TRBJ2-1
v_call: TRBV9
cdr3_aa: CASSPGLAGARSSYNEQFF

j_call: TRBJ1-4
v_call: TRBV6-5
cdr3_aa: CASIRGDSSEKLFF

j_call: TRBJ1-1
v_call: TRBV28
cdr3_aa: CASTPDRFEAFF

j_call: TRBJ2-3
v_call: TRBV5-1
cdr3_aa: CASSIQGKTTDTQYF

j_call: TRBJ2-1
v_call: TRBV9
cdr3_aa: CASSVGTGSIISSYNEQFF

j_call: TRBJ1-4
v_call: TRBV30
cdr3_aa: CAWSEQVNEKLFF

j_call: TRBJ2-5
v_call: TRBV19
cdr3_aa: CASSQLASGEETQYF

j_call: TRBJ1-2
v_call: TRBV28
cdr3_aa: CASGKTANYGYTF

j_call: TRBJ1-4
v_call: TRBV6-5
cdr3_aa: CASSYDRGHEKLFF

j_call: TRBJ2-7
v_call: TRBV7-2
cdr3_aa: CASSPRPGYEQYF

j_call: TRBJ1-3
v_call: TRBV3-1/TRBV3-2
cdr3_aa: CASSRTGSSGNTIYF

j_call: TRBJ2-5
v_call: TRBV3-1/TRBV3-2
cdr3_aa: CASSQGGGFSPRETQYF

j_call: TRBJ2-1
v_call: TRBV9
cdr3_aa: CASSTPGQGAMSEQFF

j_call: TRBJ2-1
v_call: TRBV7-8
cdr3_aa: CASSPGFRDNEQFF

j_call: TRBJ1-2
v_call: TRBV16
cdr3_aa: CASSQKQGASYGYTF

j_call: TRBJ1-4
v_call: TRBV15
cdr3_aa: CATSRVVGANEKLFF

j_call: TRBJ1-2
v_call: TRBV18
cdr3_aa: CASSPGTTAYGYTF

j_call: TRBJ1-5
v_call: TRBV10-2
cdr3_aa: CASSDLQYDQPQHF

j_call: TRBJ2-1
v_call: TRBV5-1
cdr3_aa: CASSPIPGGDNEQFF

j_call: TRBJ2-5
v_call: TRBV18
cdr3_aa: CASSPPLAGAQETQYF

j_call: TRBJ2-5
v_call: TRBV5-1
cdr3_aa: CASSFPGARETQYF

j_call: TRBJ2-1
v_call: TRBV24-1
cdr3_aa: CATSDQPAGGNEQFF

j_call: TRBJ1-5
v_call: TRBV6-1
cdr3_aa: CASSDAQWTGNQPQHF

j_call: TRBJ2-5
v_call: TRBV28
cdr3_aa: CASSLSGGAQETQYF

j_call: TRBJ2-7
v_call: TRBV6-5
cdr3_aa: CASRQTSGNSYEQYF

j_call: TRBJ1-3
v_call: TRBV19
cdr3_aa: CASSMGQINGNTIYF

j_call: TRBJ1-6
v_call: TRBV30
cdr3_aa: CAWRGDRANNSPLHF

j_call: TRBJ2-7
v_call: TRBV20-1
cdr3_aa: CSAIGAYEQYF

j_call: TRBJ2-2
v_call: TRBV7-6
cdr3_aa: CASSNGLAGGRTNTGELFF

j_call: TRBJ2-6
v_call: TRBV2
cdr3_aa: CANRGSISGANVLTF

j_call: TRBJ1-5
v_call: TRBV10-3
cdr3_aa: CAISEWDRGNQPQHF

j_call: TRBJ2-3
v_call: TRBV6-5
cdr3_aa: CASRDQGNTDTQYF

j_call: TRBJ2-7
v_call: TRBV5-1
cdr3_aa: CASSSRTSGGSEQYF

j_call: TRBJ1-5
v_call: TRBV5-8
cdr3_aa: CASGWGGAGNQPQHF

j_call: TRBJ1-1
v_call: TRBV28
cdr3_aa: CASRQGYQAFF

j_call: TRBJ1-6
v_call: TRBV5-8
cdr3_aa: CASSLGLSRNSPLHF

j_call: TRBJ2-3
v_call: TRBV5-1
cdr3_aa: CASSRTGLSTDTQYF

j_call: TRBJ1-1
v_call: TRBV2
cdr3_aa: CASTRILNTEAFF

j_call: TRBJ1-1
v_call: TRBV5-4
cdr3_aa: CASSSQGRDEAFF

j_call: TRBJ1-1
v_call: TRBV19
cdr3_aa: CASSPAPNTEAFF

j_call: TRBJ1-3
v_call: TRBV9
cdr3_aa: CASSVAGAGMSGNTIYF